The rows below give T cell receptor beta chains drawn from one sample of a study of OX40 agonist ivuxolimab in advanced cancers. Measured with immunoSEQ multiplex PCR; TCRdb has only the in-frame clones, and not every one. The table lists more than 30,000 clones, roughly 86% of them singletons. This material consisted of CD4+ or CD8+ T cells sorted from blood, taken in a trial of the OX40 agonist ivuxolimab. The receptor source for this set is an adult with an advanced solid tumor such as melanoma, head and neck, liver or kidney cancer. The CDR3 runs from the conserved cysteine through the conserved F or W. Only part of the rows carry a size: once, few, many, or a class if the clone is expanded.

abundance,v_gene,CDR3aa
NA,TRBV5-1,CASSAGLAASYEQYF
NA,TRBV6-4,CASPKETQYF
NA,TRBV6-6,CASTGGETQYF
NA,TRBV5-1,CASSLEGRTGYEQYF
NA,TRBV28,CASSLTPGQGAVEAFF
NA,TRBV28,CASGRVGKSTDTQYF
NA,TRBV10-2,CASRVEVPPWRKTVF
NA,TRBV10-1,CASSESLAGSYNEQFF
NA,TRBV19,CASSIFRGSTDTQYF
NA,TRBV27,CASSLNGPNTGELFF
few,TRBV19,CASSGWTGVGRPQHF
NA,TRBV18,CASSPRPGGPYEQYF
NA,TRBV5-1,CASSWADRTDTQYF
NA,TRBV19,CASSYRDRGLTDTQYF
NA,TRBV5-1,CASSLEYLTDFTGELFF
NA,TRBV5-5,CASSSWGNTEAFF
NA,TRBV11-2,CASRRAGAGEQFF
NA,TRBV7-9,CASSSEYYGYTF
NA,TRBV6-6,CASTSREGSYEQYF
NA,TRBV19,CASSIGPSSGRETQYF
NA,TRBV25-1,CASSESGTGGLGGYTF
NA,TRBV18,CASSGQLNTEAFF
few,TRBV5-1,CASSLEGAEQPQHF
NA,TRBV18,CASSPGTGGGYTF
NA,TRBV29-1,CSVLMTAGGTEAFF
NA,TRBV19,CASSSGGQSTDTQYF
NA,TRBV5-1,CASSQGQGAAAEAFF
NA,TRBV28,CASSLRTATTDTQYF
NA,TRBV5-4,CASSDGTSGRWEQFF
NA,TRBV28,CASRVGAGGYQPQHF
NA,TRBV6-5,CASTQIPGTDYGYTF
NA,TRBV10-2,CASSESGGLAKNIQYF
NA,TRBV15,CATSRARGRMSYEQYF
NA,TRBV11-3,CASSLGTHNEQFF
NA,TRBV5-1,CASSLVMGRTYEQYF
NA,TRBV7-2,CASSPSGRAGEQFF
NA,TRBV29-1,CSVGGGLREQYF